The 13 T cell receptor beta chains presented below share a single source sample, sequenced in a study of blood T cells in healthy people across ages. A second PCR of roughly 7 to 11 cycles used a sample-barcoded 5' primer and a J-beta primer mix. MiXCR was run by TCRdb on the 5' RACE reads, yielding one entry per CDR3 protein. This table holds 700,000 or so distinct CDR3 sequences, over 20% found once. The specimen sequenced was blood. These receptors all stem from a man in his 70s in good health.

This clonotype came up a few times. V and J are TRBV5-6 and TRBJ2-5; D gene uncertain. The closer fit of TRBJ2-7 to the DNA end suggests the J call may be wrong. CDR1 is SGHDT, CDR2 YYEEEE, per germline. This CDR3 is 11 amino acids long. The CDR3 nucleotides are TGTGCCAGCAGCTTGCAGGACGAGCAGTACGTC. It specifies CASSLQDEQYV.

The genes are TRBV20-1 and TRBJ2-3, with 8 bases lining up with TRBD2. The CDR3 covers 16 residues. The germline V gene encodes CDR1 DFQATT and CDR2 SNEGSKA (reference sequence). V dropped 0 bases and J dropped 3; count of bases not matched to a gene: 8. CDR3 in amino acids: CSARDFRGGRTDTQYF. The CDR3, as DNA: TGCAGTGCTAGAGATTTCCGGGGGGGGAGAACAGATACGCAGTATTTT.

The chain combines TRBV20-1 with TRBJ1-2; unclear D gene. This CDR3 is 14 amino acids long. The V gene lost 0 bases and the J gene lost 4 bases, with 12 bases spanning the gap. Germline CDR1 is DFQATT and CDR2 is SNEGSKA (reference sequence). The CDR3 DNA reads as TGCAGTGCTAGAGACATCCAGGCGGTCTATGGCTACACCTTC. Amino acids: CSARDIQAVYGYTF.

The chain has TRBV3-1 and TRBJ1-1; the D is unclear. CDR1 and CDR2 (germline): LGHDT, YNNKEL (reference sequence). This CDR3 spans 13 amino acids. Trimming took off 3 bases at V and 0 bases at J, with 5 bases between the two ends. The chain's CDR3 is CASSQRLNTEAFF. Written as DNA, the CDR3 is TGTGCCAGCAGCCAGAGGTTGAACACTGAAGCTTTCTTT.

Comments on this clonotype: The CDR3 carries no conserved terminal phenylalanine or tryptophan, so it likely arises from a read error. The V gene is TRBV29-1, the J gene TRBJ1-4; D not resolved. Germline V gene lookup returns CDR1 SQVTM and CDR2 ANQGSEA. The CDR3 extends over 14 amino acids. The V gene lost 4 bases and the J gene lost 4 bases, with 13 bases spanning the gap. Here the CDR3 reads CSVGDVAINEKLFL. CDR3 nucleotide sequence: TGCAGCGTTGGGGATGTGGCTATTAATGAAAAACTGTTTTTA.

This clonotype turned up a few times. V usage is TRBV20-1 and J usage is TRBJ2-5; 9 bases fit TRBD2. TRBJ2-1 matches the DNA end more closely, so the J call is doubtful. This CDR3 is built from 15 residues. Per germline, CDR1 DFQATT and CDR2 SNEGSKA (reference sequence). CDR3 sequence (DNA): TGCAGTGCTAGAGATGCGGCTAGCGGGAACAATGAGCAGTTCTTC. Translating it yields CSARDAASGNNEQFF.

The rearrangement joins TRBV12-3 or TRBV12-4 to TRBJ2-7; 9 nucleotides agree with TRBD2. V lost 6 bases and J lost 4; bases outside the gene matches: 10. The length of the CDR3 is 15 residues. CDR3 sequence reads: CASSPVSSGVYEQYF. CDR3 in DNA: TGTGCCAGCAGCCCGGTATCTAGCGGGGTTTACGAGCAGTACTTC.

This clonotype was seen more than once but under ten times. The V and J genes are TRBV6-6 and TRBJ2-2, with 9 bases lining up with TRBD2. Trimming removed 9 bases from V and 8 bases from J; junction bases left unmatched: 4. Germline assignment: CDR1 MNHNY and CDR2 SVGAGI (reference sequence). The CDR3 contains 12 residues. CDR3 nucleotides: TGTGCCAGTAGCGGGAGTGGTGGGGAGCTGTTTTTT. Its translation: CASSGSGGELFF.

In its sample, this clonotype was seen a few times. The rearrangement joins TRBV12-3 or TRBV12-4 to TRBJ2-2; 7 nucleotides match TRBD2. The J segment lost 2 bases and the V segment lost 6 bases, leaving 3 bases of the junction unmatched. The CDR3 contains 14 residues. The chain's CDR3 is CASRVGLNTGELFF. In nucleotides, the CDR3 is TGTGCCAGCAGGGTGGGACTAAACACCGGGGAGCTGTTTTTT.

This clonotype came up a few times. This chain links TRBV20-1 with TRBJ2-5; perhaps TRBD2 as D (5 bases). Germline V gene data show CDR1 as DFQATT and CDR2 as SNEGSKA (reference sequence). This CDR3 is 13 amino acids long. The ends were cut back, 3 bases at V and 3 bases at J, with 11 bases in the middle. CDR3 nucleotide sequence: TGCAGTGCTAGCAGCGGTACTAAAGAGACCCAGTACTTC. This codes for CSASSGTKETQYF.

This clonotype came up a few times. The rearrangement links TRBV7-9 to TRBJ2-7; TRBD2 aligns across 7 bases. V shed 2 bases and J 6 bases; nucleotides not matched to a gene: 1. CDR1 is SEHNR, CDR2 FQNEAQ, per germline (reference sequence). This CDR3 contains 12 residues. In DNA, the CDR3 is TGTGCCAGCAGCTTACTAGCGGCCGAGCAGTACTTC. Protein product: CASSLLAAEQYF.

In its sample, this clonotype was seen a few times. The chain combines TRBV4-1 with TRBJ2-3; 14 bases are a match to TRBD2. The V gene end was trimmed by 0 bases and the J gene end by 15 bases; junction bases not matched to a gene: 8. The CDR3 runs to 15 residues. Per the germline V gene, CDR1 is MGHRA and CDR2 is YSYEKL. The CDR3 spells CASSQDGLAGGVPYF. Here the CDR3 DNA reads TGCGCCAGCAGCCAAGACGGACTAGCGGGAGGTGTCCCCTATTTT.

This clonotype was observed a handful of times. The chain links TRBV6-5 to TRBJ1-2; D possibly corresponds to TRBD1 (5 bases). Trimming took 7 bases from V and 5 from J, leaving 14 bases between them. The germline gives CDR1 MNHEY, CDR2 SVGAGI. CDR3 size: 13 residues. The CDR3 spells CASTPGTTYGYTF. The CDR3 region has the DNA TGTGCCAGCACCCCCGGGACTACATATGGCTACACCTTC.